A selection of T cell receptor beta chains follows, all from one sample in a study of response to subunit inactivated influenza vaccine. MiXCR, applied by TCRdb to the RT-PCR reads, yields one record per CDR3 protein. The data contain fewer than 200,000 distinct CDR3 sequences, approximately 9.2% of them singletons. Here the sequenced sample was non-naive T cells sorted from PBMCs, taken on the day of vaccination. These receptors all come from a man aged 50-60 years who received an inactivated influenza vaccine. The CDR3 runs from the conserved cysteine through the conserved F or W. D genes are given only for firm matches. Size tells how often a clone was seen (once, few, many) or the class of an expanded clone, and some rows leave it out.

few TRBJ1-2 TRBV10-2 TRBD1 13 CASSQRTGGGYTF TGCGCCAGCAGTCAAAGGACAGGGGGAGGCTACACCTTC
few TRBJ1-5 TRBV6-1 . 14 CASSEGSSRQPQHF TGTGCCAGCAGTGAAGGGTCCTCACGTCAGCCCCAGCATTTT
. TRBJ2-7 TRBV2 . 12 CPSSAVQYEQYF TGTCCCAGCAGTGCGGTGCAGTACGAGCAGTACTTC
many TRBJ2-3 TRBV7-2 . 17 CASSFLMGGGRSDTQYF TGTGCCAGCAGTTTCCTTATGGGGGGGGGCAGGTCAGATACGCAGTATTTT
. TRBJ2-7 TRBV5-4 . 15 CASSSRGRPSYEQYF TGTGCCAGCAGCTCCCGTGGTAGGCCCTCCTACGAGCAGTACTTC
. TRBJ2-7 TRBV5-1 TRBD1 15 CASSLGQGQGGEQYF TGCGCCAGCAGCTTGGGGCAAGGACAGGGGGGCGAGCAGTACTTC
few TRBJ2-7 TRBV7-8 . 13 CASSFAQFYEQYF TGTGCCAGCAGTTTCGCCCAGTTCTACGAGCAGTACTTC
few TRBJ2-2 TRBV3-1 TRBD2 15 CASSPGGSNTGELFF TGTGCCAGCAGCCCCGGGGGGTCGAACACCGGGGAGCTGTTTTTT
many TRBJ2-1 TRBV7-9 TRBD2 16 CASSSSGGSYYNEQFF TGTGCCAGCAGCTCCAGCGGGGGTTCATACTACAATGAGCAGTTCTTC
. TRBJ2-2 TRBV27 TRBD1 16 CASSFVWTGHTGELFF TGTGCCAGCAGTTTCGTCTGGACAGGGCACACCGGGGAGCTGTTTTTT
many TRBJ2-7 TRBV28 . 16 CASSSLPGAGPYEQYF TGTGCCAGCAGTTCCCTGCCGGGGGCAGGACCCTACGAGCAGTACTTC
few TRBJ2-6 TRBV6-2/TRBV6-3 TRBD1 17 CASSYGTGISGANVLTF TGTGCCAGCAGTTATGGGACAGGGATCTCTGGGGCCAACGTCCTGACTTTC
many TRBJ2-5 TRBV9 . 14 CASSVGRSEETQYF TGTGCCAGCAGCGTAGGAAGGAGCGAAGAGACCCAGTACTTC
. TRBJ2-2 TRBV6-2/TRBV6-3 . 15 CASSYRTGTTGELFF TGTGCCAGCAGTTACCGAACAGGGACCACCGGGGAGCTGTTTTTT
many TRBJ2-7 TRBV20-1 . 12 CSAPGHAYEQYF TGCAGTGCTCCGGGACACGCTTACGAGCAGTACTTC
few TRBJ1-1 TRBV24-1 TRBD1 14 CATTPTTGVTEAFF TGTGCCACCACCCCTACGACAGGGGTCACTGAAGCTTTCTTT
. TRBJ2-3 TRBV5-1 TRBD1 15 CASSDRGQGPDTQYF TGCGCCAGCAGCGACCGTGGACAGGGTCCGGATACGCAGTATTTT
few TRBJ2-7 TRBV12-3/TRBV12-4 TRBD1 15 CASSFSDRGTHEQYF TGTGCCAGCAGTTTCAGTGACAGGGGGACCCACGAGCAGTACTTC
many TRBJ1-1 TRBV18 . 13 CASSPGANTEAFF TGTGCCAGCTCACCGGGCGCGAACACTGAAGCTTTCTTT
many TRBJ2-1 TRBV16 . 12 CASSQWGNEQFF TGTGCCAGCAGCCAATGGGGGAATGAGCAGTTCTTC
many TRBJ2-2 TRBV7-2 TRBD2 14 CASSLTGGAGELFF TGTGCCAGCAGCTTAACGGGGGGAGCCGGGGAGCTGTTTTTT
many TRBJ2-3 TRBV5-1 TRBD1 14 CASSRDRGTDTQYF TGCGCCAGCAGCAGGGACAGGGGAACAGATACGCAGTATTTT
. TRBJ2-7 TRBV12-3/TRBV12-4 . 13 CASSRTREREQYF TGTGCCAGCAGTCGGACTCGGGAGCGCGAGCAGTACTTC
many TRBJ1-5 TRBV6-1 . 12 CASRAGVRPQHF TGTGCCAGCAGGGCCGGGGTTAGGCCCCAGCATTTT
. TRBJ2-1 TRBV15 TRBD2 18 CATSSGTSYIYPYNEQFF TGTGCCACCAGCTCCGGGACTAGTTATATCTACCCCTACAATGAGCAGTTCTTC
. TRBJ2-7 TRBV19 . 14 CASSIYGRTYEQYF TGTGCCAGTAGTATATATGGCAGGACCTACGAGCAGTACTTC
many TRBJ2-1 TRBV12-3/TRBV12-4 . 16 CASSLSASGAYNEQFF TGTGCCAGCAGCCTCTCCGCGTCTGGAGCCTACAATGAGCAGTTCTTC
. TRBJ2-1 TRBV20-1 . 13 CSASGLINNEQFF TGCAGTGCTAGTGGGCTGATAAACAATGAGCAGTTCTTC
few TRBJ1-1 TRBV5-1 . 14 CASSVNWENTEAFF TGCGCCAGCAGCGTGAACTGGGAGAACACTGAAGCTTTCTTT
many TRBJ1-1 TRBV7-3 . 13 CASSLAGYTEAFF TGTGCCAGCAGCCTCGCGGGGTACACTGAAGCTTTCTTT
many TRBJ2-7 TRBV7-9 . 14 CASSSRNTPHEQYF TGTGCCAGCAGCTCCAGAAACACCCCTCACGAGCAGTACTTC
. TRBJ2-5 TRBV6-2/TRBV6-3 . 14 CASSYLSSLETQYF TGTGCCAGCAGTTACCTTTCGAGTCTAGAGACCCAGTACTTC
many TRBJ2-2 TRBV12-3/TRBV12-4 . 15 CASSLSALHAGELFF TGTGCCAGCAGTTTATCCGCTCTACACGCCGGGGAGCTGTTTTTT
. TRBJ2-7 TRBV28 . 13 CASSFADSYEQYF TGTGCCAGCAGTTTTGCGGACTCCTACGAGCAGTACTTC
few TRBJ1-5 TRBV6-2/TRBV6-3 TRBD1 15 CASSYSGQGKQPQHF TGTGCCAGCAGTTACTCGGGACAGGGAAAGCAGCCCCAGCATTTT
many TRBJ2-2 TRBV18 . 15 CASSPPETNTGELFF TGTGCCAGCTCACCACCCGAGACGAACACCGGGGAGCTGTTTTTT
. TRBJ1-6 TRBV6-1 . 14 CASRIPGNNSPLHF TGTGCCAGCAGGATACCGGGCAATAATTCACCCCTCCACTTT
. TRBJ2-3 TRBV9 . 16 CASSARGGASADTQYF TGTGCCAGCAGCGCGAGGGGGGGTGCTTCGGCAGATACGCAGTATTTT
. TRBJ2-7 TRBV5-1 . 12 CASSLGEYGQYF TGCGCCAGCAGCTTGGGAGAGTACGGGCAGTACTTC
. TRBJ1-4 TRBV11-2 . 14 CASSPGLTNEKLFF TGTGCCAGCAGCCCCGGTCTGACTAATGAAAAACTGTTTTTT
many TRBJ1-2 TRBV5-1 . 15 CASSPTGGTPYGYTF TGCGCCAGCAGCCCGACGGGGGGGACACCGTATGGCTACACCTTC
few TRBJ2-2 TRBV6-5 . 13 CASSYRGIGELFF TGTGCCAGCAGTTACCGGGGGATCGGGGAGCTGTTTTTT
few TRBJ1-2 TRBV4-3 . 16 CASSQGGSGRVYGYTF TGCGCCAGCAGCCAAGGAGGTTCAGGGCGGGTCTATGGCTACACCTTC
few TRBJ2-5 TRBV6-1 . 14 CASSEGAVGETQYF TGTGCCAGCAGTGAAGGCGCAGTGGGAGAGACCCAGTACTTC
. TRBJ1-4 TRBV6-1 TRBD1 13 CASSRGQLEKLFF TGTGCCAGCAGCAGGGGACAGCTGGAAAAACTGTTTTTT
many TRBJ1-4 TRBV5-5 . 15 CASSLKPSNNEKLFF TGTGCCAGCAGCTTGAAACCGAGCAACAATGAAAAACTGTTTTTT
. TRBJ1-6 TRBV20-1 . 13 CSASRTADSPLHF TGCAGTGCTAGCCGGACTGCTGATTCACCCCTCCACTTT
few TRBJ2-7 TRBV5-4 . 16 CASSLTIAGRIYEQYF TGTGCCAGCAGCTTGACAATCGCGGGGAGGATCTACGAGCAGTACTTC
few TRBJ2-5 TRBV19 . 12 CASSIAEETQYF TGTGCCAGTAGTATAGCGGAAGAGACCCAGTACTTC
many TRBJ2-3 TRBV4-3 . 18 CASSQDWGVPLSGDTQYF TGCGCCAGCAGCCAAGATTGGGGAGTGCCTCTGTCTGGAGATACGCAGTATTTT
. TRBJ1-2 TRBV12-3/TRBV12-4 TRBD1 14 CASTRTGILSGYTF TGTGCCAGCACCCGGACAGGGATATTGAGCGGCTACACCTTC
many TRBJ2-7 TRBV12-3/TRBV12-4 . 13 CASSFGKSYEQYF TGTGCCAGCAGTTTTGGGAAGAGCTACGAGCAGTACTTC
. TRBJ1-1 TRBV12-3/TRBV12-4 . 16 CASSSGVLRSVIEAFF TGTGCCAGCAGTTCAGGCGTACTGAGATCCGTTATTGAAGCTTTCTTT
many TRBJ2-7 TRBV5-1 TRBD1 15 CASSLTWDRRYEQYF TGCGCCAGCAGCTTGACCTGGGACAGGAGGTACGAGCAGTACTTC